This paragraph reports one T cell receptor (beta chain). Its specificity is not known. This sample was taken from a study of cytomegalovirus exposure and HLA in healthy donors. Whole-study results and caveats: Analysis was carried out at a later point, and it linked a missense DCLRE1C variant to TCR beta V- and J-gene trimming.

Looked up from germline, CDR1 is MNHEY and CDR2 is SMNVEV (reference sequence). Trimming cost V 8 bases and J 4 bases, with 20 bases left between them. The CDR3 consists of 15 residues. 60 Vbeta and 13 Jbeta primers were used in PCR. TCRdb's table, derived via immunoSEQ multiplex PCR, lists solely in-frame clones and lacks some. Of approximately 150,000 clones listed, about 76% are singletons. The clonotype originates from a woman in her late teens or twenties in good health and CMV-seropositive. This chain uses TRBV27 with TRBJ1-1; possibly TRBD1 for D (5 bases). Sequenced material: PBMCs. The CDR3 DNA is TGTGCCAGCCTACCCTCAAGGGGCTGGGTCACTGAAGCTTTCTTT. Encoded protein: CASLPSRGWVTEAFF.